What follows are 31 T cell receptor beta chains derived from one specimen sequenced in a study of T cell responses to AZD1222 COVID-19 vaccine. Repertoires were generated with immunoSEQ multiplex PCR, while TCRdb's copy carries only in-frame clones and drops some. The sample records about 160,000 clones, approximately 94% being singletons. The specimen comprised peripheral blood, sampled 28 days after the second AZD1222 dose. These receptors were collected from an adult who received the AZD1222 COVID-19 vaccine.

DNA for the CDR3: TGTGCCAGCAGCCCGAGTCTTGGTTTTGGGAAGGTCTCCTACGAGCAGTACTTC. Protein: CASSPSLGFGKVSYEQYF. The chain has TRBV14 and TRBJ2-7; D gene ambiguous. V dropped 4 bases and J dropped 0 bases, with 22 bases sitting between them. CDR1 is SGHDN and CDR2 is FVKESK in the germline V gene. This CDR3 is 18 amino acids long.

The chain recombines TRBV4-2 with TRBJ2-1; D perhaps matches TRBD2 (6 bases). The CDR3 runs 18 residues. V dropped 0 bases and J dropped 5 bases, with 20 bases sitting between them. Germline V gives CDR1 LGHNA, CDR2 YNFKEQ. The CDR3 DNA is TGTGCCAGCAGCCAAGAGCTCTATTACTCGGGACTTAACAATGAGCAGTTCTTC. It encodes CASSQELYYSGLNNEQFF.

This chain joins TRBV6-5 and TRBJ2-3; D may be TRBD2 (6 bases). Germline CDR1 MNHEY, CDR2 SVGAGI. The CDR3 totals 14 residues. V was pared by 2 bases and J by 4 bases, with 10 bases between. DNA for the CDR3: TGTGCCAGCAGTTACAGTCTAGCGTCAGATACGCAGTATTTT. It is translated as CASSYSLASDTQYF.

The V call is TRBV28, the J call TRBJ1-3, with a tentative D call TRBD1 (5 bases). This CDR3 has 13 amino acids. V was shortened by 10 bases and J by 4 bases, with 14 bases between the two germline ends. Germline V gene data show CDR1 as MDHEN and CDR2 as SYDVKM. The CDR3 DNA sequence: TGTGCCACCTCGGGGGGTGCCGGAAACACCATATATTTT. Protein: CATSGGAGNTIYF.

J is TRBJ2-7 and V is TRBV19, with 8 bases lining up with TRBD1. Per germline, CDR1 LNHDA and CDR2 SQIVND (reference sequence). Trimming at V came to 3 bases and at J to 5 bases, leaving 9 bases not matched to a gene. The CDR3 has 15 residues. The CDR3 DNA reads TGTGCCAGTAGTATGACCTGGACAGGGTTTGACGAGCAGTACTTC. Its translation is CASSMTWTGFDEQYF.

The chain is built from TRBV7-9 and TRBJ2-1; TRBD2 might be the D (5 bases). Deletions cut 5 bases from V and 7 bases from J, with 18 bases between. Germline V gene data show CDR1 as SEHNR and CDR2 as FQNEAQ (reference sequence). The CDR3 is 15 amino acids. CDR3 loop: CASSAFSAHTNEQFF. CDR3 nucleotide sequence: TGTGCCAGCAGCGCCTTTAGCGCGCACACAAATGAGCAGTTCTTC. The full variable domain, in which reference TRBV7-9 and TRBJ2-1 provide the parts outside the CDR3, is DTGVSQNPRHKITKRGQNVTFRCDPISEHNRLYWYRQTLGQGPEFLTYFQNEAQLEKSRLLSDRFSAERPKGSFSTLEIQRTEQGDSAMYLCASSAFSAHTNEQFFGPGTRLTVL.

The chain combines TRBV6-2 or TRBV6-3 with TRBJ1-1; D not resolved. CDR3 length equals 13 residues. Trimming pared 6 bases from V and 10 bases from J, leaving 18 bases between. In germline, CDR1 is MNHEY, CDR2 SVGEGT. The CDR3 nucleotides read TGTGCCAGCAGCCTCCCCGGAGCCGTCCCAGCTTTCTTT. The encoded protein is CASSLPGAVPAFF.

This clone was found once. The V and J genes are TRBV6-5 and TRBJ1-2, with D unclear. Germline V gene sequence: CDR1 MNHEY, CDR2 SVGAGI. The CDR3 contains 14 residues. Trimming removed 2 bases at V and 2 bases at J, with 9 bases between. CDR3: CASSYNLGNYGYTF. CDR3 DNA: TGTGCCAGCAGTTACAATCTTGGGAACTATGGCTACACCTTC.

CDR3 in DNA: TGTGCCAGCAGTTCGCTAGACAGGGGGCTGACAGATACGCAGTATTTT. Its translation is CASSSLDRGLTDTQYF. This chain uses TRBV28 with TRBJ2-3, with 10 bases aligning to TRBD1. Germline-derived CDR1 and CDR2 are MDHEN and SYDVKM. V lost 4 bases to trimming and J lost 3 bases; unmatched junction nucleotides: 7. The CDR3 is 16 amino acids.

The V gene is TRBV13, the J gene TRBJ2-2, with no clear D. With 6 bases removed from V and 7 bases from J, the gap between germline ends came to 12 bases. Germline CDR1 reads PRHDT; CDR2 reads FYEKMQ (reference sequence). The CDR3 totals 13 residues. CDR3 nucleotide sequence: TGTGCCAGCAGACGTAAGGTGGGCGGGGAGCTGTTTTTT. Its translation: CASRRKVGGELFF.

The rearrangement joins TRBV18 to TRBJ1-3; D perhaps matches TRBD1 (6 bases). Germline CDR1 and CDR2: KGHSH and LQKENI. V lost 2 bases to trimming and J lost 0 bases, with 11 bases between them. This CDR3 has 16 amino acids. The CDR3 reads CASSPYAGASGNTIYF. DNA of the CDR3: TGTGCCAGCTCACCATACGCAGGGGCCTCTGGAAACACCATATATTTT.

V usage is TRBV30 and J usage is TRBJ1-2; D gene unclear. The V gene lost 0 bases and the J gene lost 7 bases, with 12 bases spanning the gap. Germline-derived CDR1 and CDR2 are GTSNPN and SVGIG (reference sequence). The CDR3 is 13 residues long. The CDR3 region has the DNA TGTGCCTGGAGTGTAAAGGCCTCGGGTGGCTACACCTTC. Amino acid sequence: CAWSVKASGGYTF. Looking up the rest from reference TRBV30 and TRBJ1-2 gives the full variable domain: SQTIHQWPATLVQPVGSPLSLECTVEGTSNPNLYWYRQAAGRGLQLLFYSVGIGQISSEVPQNLSASRPQDRQFILSSKKLLLSDSGFYLCAWSVKASGGYTFGSGTRLTVV.

This clone was counted a few times. The genes are TRBV13 and TRBJ2-7; 7 bases agree with TRBD1. The CDR3 runs 19 residues. CDR1 and CDR2 from the germline V gene are PRHDT and FYEKMQ (reference sequence). J was trimmed by 3 bases and V by 2 bases; bases with no gene match: 19. For the CDR3, the DNA is TGTGCCAGCAGCTTATCCCGTCCCTCTAGGACAGGTACCCGCTACGAGCAGTACTTC. Translation: CASSLSRPSRTGTRYEQYF.

The rearrangement uses TRBV14 and TRBJ2-3, with 12 positions matching TRBD2. The CDR3 sequence is 15 residues long. V gave up 4 bases and J gave up 6 bases; unmatched junction bases: 5. Germline V gene data show CDR1 as SGHDN and CDR2 as FVKESK. The CDR3 DNA follows: TGTGCCAGCAGCCCCCTAGCGGGAGGGCAGGATACGCAGTATTTT. Amino acid sequence: CASSPLAGGQDTQYF.

The J gene is TRBJ1-3, the V gene TRBV28; tentatively, D is TRBD1 (5 bases). The CDR3 loop spans 14 amino acids. CDR1 and CDR2 from the germline V gene are MDHEN and SYDVKM. V shed 3 bases and J shed 2 bases, with 8 bases lying between them. The CDR3 DNA reads TGTGCCAGCAGTTTGGGGGGGACTGGAAACACCATATATTTT. This gives the protein CASSLGGTGNTIYF.

The V gene is TRBV10-3, the J gene TRBJ1-2; maybe TRBD1 (5 bases). The length of the CDR3 is 16 residues. Trimming left V 0 bases short and J 3 bases short, with 14 bases between. From germline, CDR1 is ENHRY and CDR2 SYGVKD. The CDR3 spells CAISESTGIGDYGYTF. The CDR3 nucleotides are TGTGCCATCAGTGAGTCCACAGGCATCGGGGACTATGGCTACACCTTC.

The chain couples TRBV27 to TRBJ1-5; perhaps TRBD1 as D (6 bases). V lost 2 bases, J lost 5 bases, and 7 bases lay in between. The CDR3 is made up of 13 amino acids. Germline values: CDR1 MNHEY, CDR2 SMNVEV (reference sequence). The CDR3 DNA reads TGTGCCAGCAGTTTAAAGGGGGATCAGCCCCAGCATTTT. Amino acids: CASSLKGDQPQHF.

V is TRBV12-2 and J is TRBJ1-5; the D segment call TRBD1 is taken from the table without a DNA check. TRBV12-2 is an annotated pseudogene. This CDR3 is 11 amino acids long. The DNA for the CDR3 is TGTGCAAGTCGCTTAACCCCACAGGGGGCATTT. It codes for CASRLTPQGAF.

The genes are TRBV27 and TRBJ2-7; the D is unclear. V lost 0 bases to trimming and J lost 7 bases, with 16 bases between them. The V gene's germline CDR1 is MNHEY and CDR2 SMNVEV (reference sequence). This CDR3 is 15 amino acids long. The DNA of the CDR3 is TGTGCCAGCAGTTTATCCACAGTGTTGAAACGAGAGCAGTACTTC. Translated: CASSLSTVLKREQYF.

The chain employs TRBV4-1 and TRBJ2-7, with 11 bases fitting TRBD2. Germline assignment: CDR1 MGHRA and CDR2 YSYEKL. The CDR3 spans 15 residues. The V gene end was trimmed by 3 bases and the J gene end by 2 bases; junction bases not matched to a gene: 3. For the CDR3, the DNA is TGCGCCAGCAGCCACCTAGCGGGAGGCGCCTACGAGCAGTACTTC. Protein product: CASSHLAGGAYEQYF.

V usage is TRBV12-3 or TRBV12-4 and J usage is TRBJ2-1, with TRBD1 matching over 9 bases. Trimming removed 2 bases from V and 9 bases from J; junction bases left unmatched: 2. CDR3 length equals 13 residues. CDR3 sequence: CASSLTGGAEQFF. The CDR3 DNA sequence: TGTGCCAGCAGTTTAACAGGGGGCGCTGAGCAGTTCTTC.

V is TRBV28 and J is TRBJ1-5; unclear D gene. Germline V CDR1 and CDR2: MDHEN, SYDVKM. This CDR3 is built from 15 residues. The CDR3 sequence: CGTIATLQLNQPQHF. The DNA for the CDR3 is TGTGGTACTATTGCCACCCTCCAACTAAATCAGCCCCAGCATTTT.

CDR3 nucleotide sequence: TGCAGCGTTGAATTGGGCAATGAGCAGTTCTTC. Translating gives CSVELGNEQFF. The rearrangement uses TRBV29-1 and TRBJ2-1; D not resolved. V gave up 2 bases and J gave up 6 bases, with 5 bases separating them. The CDR3 sequence is 11 residues long. The V gene's germline CDR1 is SQVTM and CDR2 ANQGSEA.

The chain links TRBV25-1 to TRBJ2-2; D gene ambiguous. The ends were cut back, 5 bases at V and 4 bases at J, with 2 bases in the middle. The germline CDR1 and CDR2 sequences are MGHDK and SYGVNS. The CDR3 length is 11 residues. The CDR3 is CASSSTGELFF. The DNA of the CDR3 is TGTGCCAGCAGTAGCACCGGGGAGCTGTTTTTT.

The CDR3 DNA is TGTGCCAGTAGTGCAGGGGGCGGTCAGCCCCAGCATTTT. It encodes CASSAGGGQPQHF. This chain links TRBV19 with TRBJ1-5; 8 bases align to TRBD1. Trimming at V came to 5 bases and at J to 6 bases, leaving 3 bases not matched to a gene. Germline CDR1 and CDR2: LNHDA and SQIVND (reference sequence). This CDR3 contains 13 residues. The full variable domain, rest sourced from reference TRBV19 and TRBJ1-5, is DGGITQSPKYLFRKEGQNVTLSCEQNLNHDAMYWYRQDPGQGLRLIYYSQIVNDFQKGDIAEGYSVSREKKESFPLTVTSAQKNPTAFYLCASSAGGGQPQHFGDGTRLSIL.

Only a few counts were recorded for this clone. The V and J genes are TRBV2 and TRBJ1-5; TRBD1 is a possible D gene (6 bases). The V gene lost 4 bases and the J gene lost 0 bases, with 10 bases spanning the gap. The germline gives CDR1 SNHLY, CDR2 FYNNEI. CDR3 size: 15 residues. This chain's CDR3 is CASSGGADSNQPQHF. The CDR3 nucleotides are TGTGCCAGCAGTGGGGGGGCGGATAGCAATCAGCCCCAGCATTTT.

The genes are TRBV10-1 and TRBJ1-1; TRBD1 matches at 9 bases. The CDR3 has 13 amino acids. Germline V gene data show CDR1 as WNHNN and CDR2 as SYGVQD (reference sequence). Trimming cost V 6 bases and J 6 bases; bases outside gene matches: 5. CDR3 loop: CASRQGASAEAFF. CDR3 bases: TGCGCCAGCAGACAGGGGGCTTCCGCTGAAGCTTTCTTT.

This clone has just one count. The chain is built from TRBV7-2 and TRBJ1-4; D ambiguous. Germline assignment: CDR1 SGHTA and CDR2 FQGNSA. The CDR3 contains 15 residues. Deletions cut 5 bases from V and 7 bases from J, with 17 bases between. The CDR3 region has the DNA TGTGCCAGCAGCCTACGGGTCCCTGTTGGTGAAAAACTGTTTTTT. Protein product: CASSLRVPVGEKLFF.

The genes are TRBV4-2 and TRBJ1-1; no definite D call. The germline V gene has CDR1 LGHNA and CDR2 YNFKEQ. V shed 4 bases and J shed 1 base, with 4 bases lying between them. The CDR3 extends over 12 amino acids. CDR3 loop: CASSRANTEAFF. The CDR3 DNA reads as TGTGCCAGCAGCCGAGCGAACACTGAAGCTTTCTTT.

The chain uses TRBV5-6 and TRBJ2-2; D is perhaps TRBD1 or TRBD2 (5 bases each). The CDR3 consists of 16 residues. The germline V and J ends were trimmed by 1 base and 4 bases, with 14 bases remaining between them. Germline V gene data show CDR1 as SGHDT and CDR2 as YYEEEE. The CDR3 spells CASSLLGVGGTGELFF. In DNA form, the CDR3 reads TGTGCCAGCAGCTTGCTGGGGGTAGGCGGCACCGGGGAGCTGTTTTTT.

The chain has TRBV19 and TRBJ1-6; D uncertain. CDR1 and CDR2 (germline): LNHDA, SQIVND (reference sequence). This CDR3 region has 15 residues. V lost 6 bases and J lost 5, with 14 bases in between. In DNA, the CDR3 is TGTGCCAGTAGGGCTGCTAGTGACAATAATTCACCCCTCCACTTT. It codes for CASRAASDNNSPLHF.